The entry below describes one T cell receptor beta chain. The antigen remains undetermined. These data originate in a study of T cells expressing NK-cell markers. Findings and caveats of the study: The study found dominant NKG2C+ clonotypes at about 1.0-8% of CD8+ T cells in roughly six donors. A handful of donors' CD3+CD56-NKG2C+ cells were dominated by the same clonotypes.

TCRdb reprocessed the 5' RACE reads, with one entry per CDR3 protein and no DNA. This listing includes tens of thousands of distinct CDR3 sequences. The CDR3 is 13 amino acids. Germline V lookup: CDR1 MNHNS, CDR2 SASEGT. The sample was blood T cells: a sorted CD56 or NKG2C T cell subset, CD4+ or CD8+ T cells, or bulk PBMC T cells (not recorded which). This TCR derives from a woman between 18 and 69 years old in good health. This sequence joins TRBV6-1 and TRBJ1-2. CDR3 residues: CASAMDGAYGYTF.